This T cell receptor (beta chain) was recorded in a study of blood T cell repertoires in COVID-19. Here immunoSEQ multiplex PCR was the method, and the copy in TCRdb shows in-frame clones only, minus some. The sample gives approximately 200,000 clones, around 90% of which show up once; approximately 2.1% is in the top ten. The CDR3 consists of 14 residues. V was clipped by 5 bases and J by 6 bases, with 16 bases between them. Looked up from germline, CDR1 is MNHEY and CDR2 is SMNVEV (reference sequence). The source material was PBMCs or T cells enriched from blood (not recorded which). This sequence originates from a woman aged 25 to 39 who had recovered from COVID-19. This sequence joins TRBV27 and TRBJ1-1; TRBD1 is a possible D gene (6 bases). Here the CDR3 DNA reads TGTGCCAGCAGTCGAGACAGGATGGGGTCTGAAGCTTTCTTT. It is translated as CASSRDRMGSEAFF.